A selection of T cell receptor beta chains follows, all from one sample in a study of regulatory T cells in long-lasting Graves disease. TCRdb recomputed calls from the multiplex PCR reads with MiXCR, one row per CDR3 protein. The top ten hold about two fifths of the sample, which has 650,000 to 850,000 distinct CDR3 sequences, approximately 29% seen once. This sample comprised peripheral blood mononuclear cells (PBMCs), obtained when the disease was refractory, from a patient treated with antithyroid drugs. Receptors originate from a female donor with Graves disease. Each CDR3 is given with its conserved first and last residue. Each record gives: J gene, CDR3 length, V gene, CDR3 protein.

TRBJ1-2 | 13 | TRBV28 | CASRRDQPYGYTF
TRBJ2-1 | 14 | TRBV12-3/TRBV12-4 | CASSIIRANNEQFF
TRBJ1-2 | 14 | TRBV5-1 | CASSSPTGTDGYTF
TRBJ1-5 | 15 | TRBV6-1 | CASSEYRATKQPQHF
TRBJ2-7 | 14 | TRBV20-1 | CSASGTSLPYEQYF
TRBJ2-1 | 15 | TRBV27 | CASSYVSGPYNEQFF
TRBJ1-3 | 13 | TRBV29-1 | CSVRQSTGNTIYF
TRBJ1-1 | 14 | TRBV3-1 | CASSQGGGNTEAFF
TRBJ1-1 | 13 | TRBV19 | CASSIALHLEAPF
TRBJ2-7 | 14 | TRBV11-2 | CASRTESGTYEQYF
TRBJ2-1 | 16 | TRBV11-2 | CASSWTSGRAVDEQFF
TRBJ1-6 | 15 | TRBV9 | CASSDNPTRRSPLHF
TRBJ1-2 | 10 | TRBV30 | CAWRQGGYTF
TRBJ2-5 | 13 | TRBV20-1 | CSARTTYQETQYF
TRBJ2-1 | 13 | TRBV2 | CASSAGSWNEQFF